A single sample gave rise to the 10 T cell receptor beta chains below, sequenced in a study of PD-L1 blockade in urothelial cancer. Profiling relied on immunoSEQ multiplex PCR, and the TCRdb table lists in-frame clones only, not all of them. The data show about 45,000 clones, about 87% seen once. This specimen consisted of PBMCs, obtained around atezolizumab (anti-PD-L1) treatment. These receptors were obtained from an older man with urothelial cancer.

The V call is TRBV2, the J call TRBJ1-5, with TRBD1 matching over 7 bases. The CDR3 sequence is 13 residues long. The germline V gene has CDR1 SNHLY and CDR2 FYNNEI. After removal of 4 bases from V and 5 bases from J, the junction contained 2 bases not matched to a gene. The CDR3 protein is CASSGQGYQPQHF. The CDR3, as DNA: TGTGCCAGCAGTGGACAGGGATATCAGCCCCAGCATTTT.

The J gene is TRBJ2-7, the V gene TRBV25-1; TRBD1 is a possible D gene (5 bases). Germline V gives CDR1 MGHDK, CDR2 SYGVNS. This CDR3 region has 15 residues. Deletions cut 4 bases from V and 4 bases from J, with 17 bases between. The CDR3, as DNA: TGTGCCAGCAGTGGGATGACAGAAAAAAGGTACGAGCAGTACTTC. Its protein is CASSGMTEKRYEQYF.

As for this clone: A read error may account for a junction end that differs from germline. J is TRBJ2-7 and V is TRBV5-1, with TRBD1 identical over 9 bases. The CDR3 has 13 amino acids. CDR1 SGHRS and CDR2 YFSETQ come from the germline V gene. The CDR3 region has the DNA TGCGCCAGCAGCACAGGACAGGGGTACGAGCAGTGCTTC. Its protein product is CASSTGQGYEQCF. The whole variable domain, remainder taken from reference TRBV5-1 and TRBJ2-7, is KAGVTQTPRYLIKTRGQQVTLSCSPISGHRSVSWYQQTPGQGLQFLFEYFSETQRNKGNFPGRFSGRQFSNSRSEMNVSTLELGDSALYLCASSTGQGYEQCFGPGTRLTVT.

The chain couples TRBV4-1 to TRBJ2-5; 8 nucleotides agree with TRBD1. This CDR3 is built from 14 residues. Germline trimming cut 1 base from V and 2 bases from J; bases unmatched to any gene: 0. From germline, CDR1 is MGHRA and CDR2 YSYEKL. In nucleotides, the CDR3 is TGCGCCAGCAGCCAAGGGGACAGGCAAGAGACCCAGTACTTC. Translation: CASSQGDRQETQYF.

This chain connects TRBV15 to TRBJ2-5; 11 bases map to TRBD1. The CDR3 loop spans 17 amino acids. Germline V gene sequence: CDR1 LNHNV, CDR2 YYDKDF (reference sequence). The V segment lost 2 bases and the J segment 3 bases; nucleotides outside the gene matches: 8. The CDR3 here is CATSRPKGQGVKETQYF. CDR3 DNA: TGTGCCACCAGCAGACCCAAGGGACAGGGGGTAAAAGAGACCCAGTACTTC.

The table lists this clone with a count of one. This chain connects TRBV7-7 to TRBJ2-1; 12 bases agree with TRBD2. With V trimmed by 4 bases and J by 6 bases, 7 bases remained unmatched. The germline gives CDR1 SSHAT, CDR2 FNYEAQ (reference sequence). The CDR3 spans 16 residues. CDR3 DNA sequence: TGTGCCAGCAGCTCCCTCACTAGCGGGAGGATCAATGAGCAGTTCTTC. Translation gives CASSSLTSGRINEQFF.

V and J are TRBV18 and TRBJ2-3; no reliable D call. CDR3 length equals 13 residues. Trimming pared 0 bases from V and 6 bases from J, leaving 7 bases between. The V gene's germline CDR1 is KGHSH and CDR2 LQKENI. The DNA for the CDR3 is TGTGCCAGCTCACCACCGACAAAGGATACGCAGTATTTT. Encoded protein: CASSPPTKDTQYF. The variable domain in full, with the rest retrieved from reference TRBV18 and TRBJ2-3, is NAGVMQNPRHLVRRRGQEARLRCSPMKGHSHVYWYRQLPEEGLKFMVYLQKENIIDESGMPKERFSAEFPKEGPSILRIQQVVRGDSAAYFCASSPPTKDTQYFGPGTRLTVL.

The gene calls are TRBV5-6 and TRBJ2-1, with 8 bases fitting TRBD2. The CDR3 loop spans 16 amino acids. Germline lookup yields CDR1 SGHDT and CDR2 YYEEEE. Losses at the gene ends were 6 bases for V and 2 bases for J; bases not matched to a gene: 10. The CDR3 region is CASNRAGEVPYNEQFF. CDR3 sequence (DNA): TGTGCCAGCAACCGAGCGGGAGAAGTCCCCTACAATGAGCAGTTCTTC.

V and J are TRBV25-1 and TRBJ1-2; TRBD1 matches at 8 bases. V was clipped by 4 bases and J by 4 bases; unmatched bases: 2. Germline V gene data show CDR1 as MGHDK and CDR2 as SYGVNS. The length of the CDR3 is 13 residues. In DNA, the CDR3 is TGTGCCAGCAGTGGGACAGGGCCCTATGGCTACACCTTC. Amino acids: CASSGTGPYGYTF.

CDR3 sequence: CASSLSATGAGTDTQYF. The DNA of the CDR3 is TGTGCCAGCTCGCTATCTGCGACAGGGGCGGGCACAGATACGCAGTATTTT. This chain joins TRBV18 and TRBJ2-3, with 8 bases matching TRBD1. Losses at the gene ends were 6 bases for V and 1 base for J; bases not matched to a gene: 12. Germline CDR1 is KGHSH and CDR2 is LQKENI. There are 17 residues in the CDR3.